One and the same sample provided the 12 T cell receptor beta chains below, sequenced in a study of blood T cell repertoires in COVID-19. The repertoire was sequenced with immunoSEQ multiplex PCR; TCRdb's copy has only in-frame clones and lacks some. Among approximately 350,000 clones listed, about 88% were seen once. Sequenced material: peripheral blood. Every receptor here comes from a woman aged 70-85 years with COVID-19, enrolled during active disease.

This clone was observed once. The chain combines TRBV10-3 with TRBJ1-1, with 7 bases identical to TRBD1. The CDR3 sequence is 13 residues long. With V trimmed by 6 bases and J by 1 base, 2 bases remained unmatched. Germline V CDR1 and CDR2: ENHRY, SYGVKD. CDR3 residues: CAIRNRGNTEAFF. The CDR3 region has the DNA TGTGCCATCAGGAACAGGGGGAACACTGAAGCTTTCTTT.

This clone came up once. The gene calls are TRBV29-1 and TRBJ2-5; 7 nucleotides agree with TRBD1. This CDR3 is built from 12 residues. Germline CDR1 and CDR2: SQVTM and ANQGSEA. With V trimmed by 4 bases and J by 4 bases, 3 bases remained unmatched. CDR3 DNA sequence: TGCAGCGTTGGCAGACAGGGAGAGACCCAGTACTTC. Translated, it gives CSVGRQGETQYF.

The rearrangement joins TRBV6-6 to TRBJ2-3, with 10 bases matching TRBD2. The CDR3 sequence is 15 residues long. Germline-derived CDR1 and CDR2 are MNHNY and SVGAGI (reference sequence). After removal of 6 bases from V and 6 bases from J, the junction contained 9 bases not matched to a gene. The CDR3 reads CASSPGLAGVDTQYF. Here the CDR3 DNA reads TGTGCCAGCAGCCCTGGGCTAGCGGGGGTGGATACGCAGTATTTT.

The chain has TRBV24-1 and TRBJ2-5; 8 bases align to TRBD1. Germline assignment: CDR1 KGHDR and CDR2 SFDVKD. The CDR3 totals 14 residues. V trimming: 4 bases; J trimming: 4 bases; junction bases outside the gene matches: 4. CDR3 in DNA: TGTGCCACCAGTGACCCAGGGGGCCCAGAGACCCAGTACTTC. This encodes CATSDPGGPETQYF.

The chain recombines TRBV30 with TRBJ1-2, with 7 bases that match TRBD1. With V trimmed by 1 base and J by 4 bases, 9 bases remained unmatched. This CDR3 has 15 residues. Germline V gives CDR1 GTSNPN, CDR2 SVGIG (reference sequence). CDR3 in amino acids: CAWSALTGAFYGYTF. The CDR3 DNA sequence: TGTGCCTGGAGTGCCCTCACAGGGGCTTTCTATGGCTACACCTTC.

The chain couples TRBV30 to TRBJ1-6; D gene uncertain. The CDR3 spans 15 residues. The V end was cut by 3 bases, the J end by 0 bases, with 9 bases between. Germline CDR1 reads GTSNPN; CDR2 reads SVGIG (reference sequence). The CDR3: CAWSIFSSYNSPLHF. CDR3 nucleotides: TGTGCCTGGAGCATCTTTAGCTCCTATAATTCACCCCTCCACTTT.

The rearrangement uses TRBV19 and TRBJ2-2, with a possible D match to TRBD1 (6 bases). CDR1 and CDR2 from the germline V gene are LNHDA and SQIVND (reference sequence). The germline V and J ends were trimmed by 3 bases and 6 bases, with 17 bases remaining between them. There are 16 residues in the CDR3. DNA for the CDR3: TGTGCCAGTAGTATTCGGACAGTTGAGGGGGCCGGGGAGCTGTTTTTT. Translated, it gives CASSIRTVEGAGELFF.

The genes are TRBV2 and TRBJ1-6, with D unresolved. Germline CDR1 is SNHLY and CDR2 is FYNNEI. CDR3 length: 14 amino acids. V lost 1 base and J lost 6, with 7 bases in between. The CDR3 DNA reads TGTGCCAGCAGTGAAGGGGCAGGTAATTCACCCCTCCACTTT. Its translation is CASSEGAGNSPLHF. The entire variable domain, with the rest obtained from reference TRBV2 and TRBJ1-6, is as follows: EPEVTQTPSHQVTQMGQEVILRCVPISNHLYFYWYRQILGQKVEFLVSFYNNEISEKSEIFDDQFSVERPDGSNFTLKIRSTKLEDSAMYFCASSEGAGNSPLHFGNGTRLTVT.

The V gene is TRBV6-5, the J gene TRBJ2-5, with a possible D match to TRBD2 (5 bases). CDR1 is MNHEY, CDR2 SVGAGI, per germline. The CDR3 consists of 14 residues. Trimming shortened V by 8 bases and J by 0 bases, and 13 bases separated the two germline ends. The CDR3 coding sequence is TGTGCCAGCGGTACGGGGTCGTACCAAGAGACCCAGTACTTC. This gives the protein CASGTGSYQETQYF.

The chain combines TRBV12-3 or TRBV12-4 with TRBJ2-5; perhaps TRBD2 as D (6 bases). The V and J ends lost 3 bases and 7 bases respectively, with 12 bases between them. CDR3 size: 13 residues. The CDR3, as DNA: TGTGCCAGCAGTTTCGGTCAGGGAGGGACCCAGTACTTC. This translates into CASSFGQGGTQYF.

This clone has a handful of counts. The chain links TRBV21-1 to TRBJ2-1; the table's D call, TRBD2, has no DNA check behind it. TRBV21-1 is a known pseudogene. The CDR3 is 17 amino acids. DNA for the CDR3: TGTGCCAGCAGCCCCGTCTGGGTAGGAGCGGGCGGCTATGAGCAGTTCTTC. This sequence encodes CASSPVWVGAGGYEQFF.

The CDR3 loop is CANAFDRFGTEAFF. In DNA form, the CDR3 reads TGTGCCAACGCTTTTGACAGGTTCGGCACTGAAGCTTTCTTT. V is TRBV10-3 and J is TRBJ1-1, with D possibly being TRBD1 (6 bases). The CDR3 is made up of 14 amino acids. Trimming left V 10 bases short and J 4 bases short, with 19 bases between. Germline lookup yields CDR1 ENHRY and CDR2 SYGVKD.